Reported below is one TCR beta chain. The data belong to a study of control samples from healthy donors and cancer patients. The data were produced by immunoSEQ multiplex PCR, yet TCRdb's version contains in-frame clones alone and is incomplete. In the table there are 35,000 to 50,000 clones, around 87% of which are singletons. J gave up 6 bases and V 0 bases, and 5 bases lay outside the gene matches. The CDR3 is 16 amino acids. CDR1 is MNHEY, CDR2 SVGAGI, per germline. The rearrangement links TRBV6-5 to TRBJ1-5; 10 bases are shared with TRBD1. The origin of this receptor is a woman aged 55-69 years with lung cancer. The source material was PBMCs. The CDR3 sequence: CASSYSSGTGVQPQHF. As DNA, the CDR3 is TGTGCCAGCAGTTACTCCTCCGGGACAGGGGTTCAGCCCCAGCATTTT.